The T cell receptor (beta chain) under discussion was sequenced for a study of T cells expressing NK-cell markers. Study details: Eight donors were sequenced, seven testing HCMV-seropositive and one testing seronegative.

There are 17 residues in the CDR3. Germline V gene sequence: CDR1 SGHRS, CDR2 YFSETQ. Libraries used 5'RACE template switching adding universal primer site and UMIs. With the 5' RACE reads reprocessed, TCRdb shows one record per CDR3 protein and no DNA. This repertoire comprises roughly 160,000 distinct CDR3 sequences; its ten largest clones make up approximately 17%. The chain is built from TRBV5-1 and TRBJ2-3; the TRBD2 assignment by TCRdb is unverifiable without DNA. Input material: blood T cells: a sorted CD56 or NKG2C T cell subset, CD4+ or CD8+ T cells, or bulk PBMC T cells (not recorded which). This receptor was taken from a woman aged 18 to 75 in good health. Here the CDR3 reads CASSLARGTKGLDTQYF.